What follows are 15 T cell receptor beta chains derived from one specimen sequenced in a study of blood T cell repertoires in COVID-19. Only in-frame clones appear in the TCRdb table, and some are missing; sequencing was by immunoSEQ multiplex PCR. The table shows over 85,000 clones, with 75% to 90% occurring only once. Material for sequencing was peripheral blood. The receptors here all came from a woman of 80 years or more with acute or convalescent COVID-19.

The chain joins TRBV5-3 to TRBJ1-2, with D possibly being TRBD1 (6 bases). TRBV5-3 is marked as an open reading frame, function uncertain. The CDR3 runs to 19 residues. Trimming shortened V by 2 bases and J by 1 base, and 24 bases separated the two germline ends. This CDR3 reads CARSFLTRDNLAFNYGYTF. The DNA for the CDR3 is TGTGCCAGAAGCTTTTTGACCCGGGACAACCTGGCCTTTAACTATGGCTACACCTTC.

The chain links TRBV5-4 to TRBJ2-3, with 8 positions matching TRBD1. The germline V gene has CDR1 SGHNT and CDR2 YYREEE (reference sequence). Unmatched junction bases numbered 9, after V lost 4 bases and J lost 5 bases. This CDR3 is built from 15 residues. The CDR3 region is CASSPPGTGGDTQYF. The CDR3 DNA follows: TGTGCCAGCAGCCCGCCTGGGACAGGAGGAGATACGCAGTATTTT.

This clone was observed a handful of times. CDR3 nucleotides: TGTGCCTGGAGTGTACGACTAGCGGGGCGCAATGAGCAGTTCTTC. Amino acid sequence: CAWSVRLAGRNEQFF. The gene calls are TRBV30 and TRBJ2-1; 11 bases agree with TRBD2. Trimming removed 0 bases from V and 6 bases from J; junction bases left unmatched: 4. CDR3 size: 15 residues. Germline values: CDR1 GTSNPN, CDR2 SVGIG (reference sequence). Full variable domain (rest looked up from reference TRBV30 and TRBJ2-1): SQTIHQWPATLVQPVGSPLSLECTVEGTSNPNLYWYRQAAGRGLQLLFYSVGIGQISSEVPQNLSASRPQDRQFILSSKKLLLSDSGFYLCAWSVRLAGRNEQFFGPGTRLTVL.

The rearrangement uses TRBV19 and TRBJ1-5; TRBD1 agrees at 10 bases. With V trimmed by 5 bases and J by 7 bases, 11 bases remained unmatched. CDR1 and CDR2 from the germline V gene are LNHDA and SQIVND (reference sequence). The CDR3 length is 16 residues. The CDR3 DNA reads TGTGCCAGTAGTCTGCGGACAGGGGGAACGAGGCAGCCCCAGCATTTT. It is translated as CASSLRTGGTRQPQHF.

This CDR3 is CATSDSGQVVGYTF. In DNA, the CDR3 is TGTGCCACCAGTGACTCCGGACAGGTCGTTGGCTACACCTTC. The rearrangement joins TRBV24-1 to TRBJ1-2, with 7 bases that match TRBD1. This CDR3 comprises 14 residues. Germline CDR1 and CDR2: KGHDR and SFDVKD. V was pared by 4 bases and J by 7 bases, with 8 bases of the junction left unmatched.

V is TRBV7-2 and J is TRBJ2-1; 8 nucleotides match TRBD2. This CDR3 contains 16 residues. J gave up 0 bases and V 1 base, and 2 bases lay outside the gene matches. Germline V gene sequence: CDR1 SGHTA, CDR2 FQGNSA. The CDR3 nucleotides are TGTGCCAGCAGCTTAGTAGCGGGGAGCTCCTACAATGAGCAGTTCTTC. It yields the protein CASSLVAGSSYNEQFF.

In nucleotides, the CDR3 is TGTGCCAGCAGTCCCAGGGGTTCCCAGTACTTC. It yields the protein CASSPRGSQYF. The chain combines TRBV2 with TRBJ2-5; maybe TRBD1 (6 bases). V was shortened by 5 bases and J by 9 bases, with 10 bases between the two germline ends. Germline-derived CDR1 and CDR2 are SNHLY and FYNNEI. The CDR3 contains 11 residues.

The J gene is TRBJ2-7, the V gene TRBV6-6; 8 bases are a match to TRBD2. The length of the CDR3 is 14 residues. The V and J ends lost 5 bases and 2 bases, in that order; junction bases with no gene match: 5. Germline V gene sequence: CDR1 MNHNY, CDR2 SVGAGI (reference sequence). Here the CDR3 DNA reads TGTGCCAGCAGTGTTGCGGGGGGCGCCTACGAGCAGTACTTC. It codes for CASSVAGGAYEQYF.

The genes are TRBV7-9 and TRBJ1-2; D is perhaps TRBD1 (5 bases). Germline V gene data show CDR1 as SEHNR and CDR2 as FQNEAQ (reference sequence). CDR3 length equals 12 residues. The V end lost 0 bases, the J end lost 8 bases, and 7 bases lay between the germline ends. The CDR3 loop reads CASSLAGVGYTF. CDR3 coding DNA: TGTGCCAGCAGCTTAGCAGGGGTGGGCTACACCTTC.

This clone was seen a single time. This chain connects TRBV12-5 to TRBJ2-7; D is uncertain. The germline V gene has CDR1 LGHNT and CDR2 FRNRAP. V lost 4 bases, J lost 4 bases, and 8 bases lay in between. This CDR3 is built from 12 residues. CDR3 bases: TGTGCTAGTGGTTCGGGTCTTTACGAGCAGTACTTC. Its translation is CASGSGLYEQYF.

Comments on this clone: The same CDR3 arises from other DNA sequences in this sample as well. The chain joins TRBV5-1 to TRBJ2-5; 11 bases align to TRBD2. The trim removed 0 bases at V and 2 bases at J, leaving 3 bases unmatched. The CDR3 loop spans 16 amino acids. Germline CDR1 reads SGHRS; CDR2 reads YFSETQ. The CDR3 coding sequence is TGCGCCAGCAGCTTGGGGCTAGCGGGGGGACAAGAGACCCAGTACTTC. Protein product: CASSLGLAGGQETQYF.

The chain couples TRBV10-3 to TRBJ1-6; tentatively, D is TRBD1 (5 bases). The CDR3 is made up of 12 amino acids. V lost 8 bases and J lost 10, with 12 bases in between. CDR1 ENHRY and CDR2 SYGVKD come from the germline V gene. CDR3 DNA: TGTGCCATCCAGGGCATTCGGTCACCCCTCCACTTT. Residues: CAIQGIRSPLHF.

The chain uses TRBV3-1 (or the pseudogene TRBV3-2) and TRBJ2-2; D is possibly TRBD1 (7 bases). Germline assignment: CDR1 LGHDT and CDR2 YNNKEL (reference sequence). This CDR3 has 15 amino acids. The V gene lost 4 bases and the J gene lost 6 bases, with 15 bases spanning the gap. CDR3 loop: CASSRRRGRSGELFF. CDR3 in DNA: TGTGCCAGCAGCCGGAGGAGGGGGCGATCCGGGGAGCTGTTTTTT.

This clone was seen once. The V and J genes are TRBV3-1 (or the pseudogene TRBV3-2) and TRBJ1-1, with D perhaps TRBD1 (6 bases). The CDR3 length is 15 residues. V was pared by 2 bases and J by 0 bases, with 10 bases between. Germline V CDR1 and CDR2: LGHDT, YNNKEL (reference sequence). The CDR3 coding sequence is TGTGCCAGCAGCCAACCAGGGGTTATGAACACTGAAGCTTTCTTT. This codes for CASSQPGVMNTEAFF.

This chain connects TRBV5-4 to TRBJ2-7, with TRBD1 matching 8 bases. The germline gives CDR1 SGHNT, CDR2 YYREEE (reference sequence). CDR3 length equals 15 residues. With V trimmed by 4 bases and J by 7 bases, 13 bases remained unmatched. The CDR3 sequence is CASSKPGQGEVEQYF. As DNA, the CDR3 is TGTGCCAGCAGCAAACCCGGACAGGGCGAAGTAGAGCAGTACTTC.